These T cell receptor beta chains were read from a single sample in a study of T-cell memory formation after mild COVID-19. TCRdb reprocessed the 5' RACE reads with MiXCR, giving one entry per CDR3 protein. In the table there are roughly 280,000 distinct CDR3 sequences, around 8% of which are singletons. Sequences were obtained from PBMCs or a T cell subset sorted from them (not recorded which). Receptors originate from a man aged 18 to 30 who had mild COVID-19 (a few samples of this study predate the infection). Cell type and time point are not known. Each CDR3 is given with its conserved first and last residue. D genes are given only for firm matches. The listing skips clone size in some rows; elsewhere it reads once, few, many or a size class.

d_call	j_call	v_call	clone_size	cdr3_aa	cdr3_nt
TRBD2	TRBJ2-3	TRBV20-1	-	CSARTSGVGTDTQYF	TGCAGTGCTAGGACTAGCGGGGTTGGCACAGATACGCAGTATTTT
-	TRBJ1-6	TRBV5-6	many	CASSFGGFDSPLHF	TGTGCCAGCAGCTTTGGGGGGTTCGATTCACCCCTCCACTTT
-	TRBJ1-4	TRBV7-9	few	CASSLAVFINEKLFF	TGTGCCAGCAGCTTAGCGGTTTTTATAAATGAAAAACTGTTTTTT
-	TRBJ2-1	TRBV27	many	CASSADVRSSYNEQFF	TGTGCCAGCAGTGCTGATGTGAGGAGCTCCTACAATGAGCAGTTCTTC
-	TRBJ2-3	TRBV4-3	many	CASSPIGGALTDTQYF	TGCGCCAGCAGCCCCATCGGGGGCGCTCTCACAGATACGCAGTATTTT
-	TRBJ1-5	TRBV7-2	few	CASSLQSYSNQPQHF	TGTGCCAGCAGCTTACAGTCATATAGCAATCAGCCCCAGCATTTT
-	TRBJ2-2	TRBV28	many	CASSLQAGELFF	TGTGCCAGCAGTCTGCAGGCCGGGGAGCTGTTTTTT
-	TRBJ1-2	TRBV11-2	-	CASSPIGDNYGYTF	TGTGCCAGCAGCCCGATCGGGGACAACTATGGCTACACCTTC
-	TRBJ1-1	TRBV7-2	few	CASSLGSGGTTEAFF	TGTGCCAGCAGCTTAGGGTCGGGAGGGACCACTGAAGCTTTCTTT
TRBD2	TRBJ2-5	TRBV5-1	few	CASSAGGLQETQYF	TGCGCCAGCAGCGCGGGGGGACTTCAAGAGACCCAGTACTTC
-	TRBJ2-7	TRBV12-3/TRBV12-4	-	CASSSDGTYEQYF	TGTGCCAGCAGTTCTGACGGAACCTACGAGCAGTACTTC
TRBD1	TRBJ1-6	TRBV6-6	few	CASSYRGTESPLHF	TGTGCCAGCAGTTATAGAGGGACAGAGTCACCCCTCCACTTT
-	TRBJ1-1	TRBV10-1	few	CASSPAAGAGEAFF	TGCGCCAGCAGCCCCGCGGCAGGTGCCGGTGAAGCTTTCTTT
-	TRBJ2-2	TRBV7-6	few	CASSPSRGGTNTGELFF	TGTGCCAGCAGCCCTAGCAGGGGGGGGACGAACACCGGGGAGCTGTTTTTT
-	TRBJ1-1	TRBV29-1	many	CSVEDTVKGTEAFF	TGCAGCGTTGAAGATACGGTAAAAGGCACTGAAGCTTTCTTT
-	TRBJ1-6	TRBV5-1	many	CASSEDGGYSPLHF	TGCGCCAGCAGCGAGGACGGGGGATATTCACCCCTCCACTTT
TRBD1	TRBJ2-3	TRBV12-5	many	CASGSRTGADTQYF	TGTGCTAGTGGTTCGCGGACAGGGGCAGATACGCAGTATTTT
TRBD1	TRBJ2-1	TRBV5-1	many	CASSSQTGGKFF	TGCGCCAGCAGCTCTCAGACAGGGGGAAAGTTCTTC
TRBD1	TRBJ2-2	TRBV7-2	few	CASSSYGQGVTGELFF	TGTGCCAGCAGCTCGTACGGACAGGGGGTGACCGGGGAGCTGTTTTTT
-	TRBJ2-2	TRBV5-1	many	CASSLTANTGELFF	TGCGCCAGCAGCTTGACAGCGAACACCGGGGAGCTGTTTTTT
-	TRBJ2-1	TRBV6-5	-	CASTELGEQFF	TGTGCCAGCACCGAGCTGGGTGAGCAGTTCTTC
TRBD1	TRBJ2-3	TRBV10-3	many	CASLGQGVTDTQYF	TGTGCCAGCCTGGGGCAGGGGGTAACAGATACGCAGTATTTT
TRBD2	TRBJ2-5	TRBV24-1	-	CATSDPLAGETQYF	TGTGCCACCAGTGATCCCCTAGCGGGGGAGACCCAGTACTTC
TRBD1	TRBJ2-1	TRBV7-9	many	CASSSIHRGHEQFF	TGTGCCAGCAGCTCAATCCACAGGGGTCATGAGCAGTTCTTC
-	TRBJ2-1	TRBV27	many	CASKGLGRDEQFF	TGTGCCAGCAAGGGCCTTGGAAGGGATGAGCAGTTCTTC
-	TRBJ2-3	TRBV6-1	-	CASSEPGVGTDTQYF	TGTGCCAGCAGTGAGCCAGGGGTTGGCACAGATACGCAGTATTTT
-	TRBJ1-4	TRBV24-1	few	CATEGEPPGKLFF	TGTGCCACGGAGGGTGAACCGCCGGGAAAACTGTTTTTT
TRBD1	TRBJ1-6	TRBV27	few	CASTLGTASPLHF	TGTGCCAGCACCCTCGGGACAGCCTCACCCCTCCACTTT
-	TRBJ2-7	TRBV4-3	-	CASSQDPGAYEQYF	TGCGCCAGCAGCCAAGACCCGGGGGCCTACGAGCAGTACTTC
TRBD1	TRBJ2-7	TRBV7-2	few	CASNIGSRGSYEQYF	TGTGCCAGCAACATAGGGTCCAGGGGGAGCTACGAGCAGTACTTC
-	TRBJ2-1	TRBV27	many	CASSRPYNEQFF	TGTGCCAGCAGCCGTCCCTACAATGAGCAGTTCTTC
-	TRBJ2-1	TRBV25-1	many	CASTPLDEQFF	TGTGCCAGCACCCCCCTGGATGAGCAGTTCTTC
-	TRBJ2-7	TRBV5-1	-	CASRLPSSYEQYF	TGCGCCAGCAGATTGCCAAGCTCCTACGAGCAGTACTTC
-	TRBJ1-4	TRBV7-2	-	CASTPGPAGRSEKLFF	TGTGCCAGCACCCCCGGTCCGGCAGGGAGGAGTGAAAAACTGTTTTTT
-	TRBJ2-2	TRBV6-5	many	CASSTFRSTGELFF	TGTGCCAGCAGTACCTTCAGATCCACCGGGGAGCTGTTTTTT
TRBD1	TRBJ1-2	TRBV7-2	many	CASSFGTGFGYTF	TGTGCCAGCAGCTTCGGGACAGGGTTTGGCTACACCTTC
-	TRBJ2-1	TRBV19	few	CASSIGGQVNEQFF	TGTGCCAGTAGTATAGGAGGGCAGGTCAATGAGCAGTTCTTC
-	TRBJ2-1	TRBV12-3/TRBV12-4	-	CASSQELGNEQFF	TGTGCCAGCAGCCAGGAACTCGGCAATGAGCAGTTCTTC
-	TRBJ2-1	TRBV5-1	many	CASSLYAGTSYNEQFF	TGCGCCAGCAGCTTGTATGCGGGGACGTCCTACAATGAGCAGTTCTTC
-	TRBJ2-2	TRBV14	-	CASSQGVVAGELFF	TGTGCCAGCAGCCAAGGGGTTGTCGCCGGGGAGCTGTTTTTT
-	TRBJ1-3	TRBV10-2	many	CASRPQGIGNTIYF	TGCGCCAGCAGGCCCCAGGGAATCGGAAACACCATATATTTT
-	TRBJ1-2	TRBV5-1	few	CASSLFGQGDGYTF	TGCGCCAGCAGCTTGTTCGGGCAGGGCGATGGCTACACCTTC